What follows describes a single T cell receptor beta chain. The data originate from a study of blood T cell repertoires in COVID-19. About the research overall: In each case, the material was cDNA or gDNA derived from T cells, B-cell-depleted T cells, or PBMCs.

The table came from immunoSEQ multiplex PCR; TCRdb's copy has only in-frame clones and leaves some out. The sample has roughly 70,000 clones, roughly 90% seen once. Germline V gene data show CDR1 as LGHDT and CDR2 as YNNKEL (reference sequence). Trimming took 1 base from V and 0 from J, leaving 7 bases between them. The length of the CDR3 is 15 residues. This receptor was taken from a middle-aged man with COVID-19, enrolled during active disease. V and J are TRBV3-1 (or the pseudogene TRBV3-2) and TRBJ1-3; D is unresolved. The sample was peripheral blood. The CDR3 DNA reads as TGTGCCAGCAGCCAAGTTGGCAACTCTGGAAACACCATATATTTT. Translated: CASSQVGNSGNTIYF.